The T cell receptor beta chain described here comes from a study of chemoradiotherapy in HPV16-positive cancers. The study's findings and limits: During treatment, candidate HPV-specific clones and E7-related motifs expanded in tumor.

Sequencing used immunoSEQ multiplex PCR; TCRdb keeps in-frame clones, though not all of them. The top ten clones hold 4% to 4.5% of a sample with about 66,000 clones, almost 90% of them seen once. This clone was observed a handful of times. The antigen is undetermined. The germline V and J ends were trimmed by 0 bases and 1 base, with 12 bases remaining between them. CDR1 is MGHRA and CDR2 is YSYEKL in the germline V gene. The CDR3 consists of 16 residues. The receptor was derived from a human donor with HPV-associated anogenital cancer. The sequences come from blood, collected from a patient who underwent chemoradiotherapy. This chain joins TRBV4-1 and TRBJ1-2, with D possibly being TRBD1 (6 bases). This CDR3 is CASSQDPRQDNYGYTF. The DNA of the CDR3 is TGCGCCAGCAGCCAAGATCCCCGACAGGATAACTATGGCTACACCTTC.